One T cell receptor beta chain is described in this entry. The CDR3 is 13 residues long. Trimming took 7 bases from V and 2 from J, leaving 9 bases between them. CDR1 and CDR2 from the germline V gene are MNHNY and SVGAGI (reference sequence). The sample comes from a study of blood T cells in healthy people across ages. Through a sample-barcoded 5' primer and a J-beta primer mix, a second PCR was run for roughly 6 to 12 cycles. TCRdb used MiXCR to reprocess the 5' RACE reads, holding one entry per CDR3 protein. The data show under 750,000 distinct CDR3 sequences, more than 45% seen once. Each sample used at least 7 million PBMCs.

This sequence joins TRBV6-6 and TRBJ1-5; no reliable D call. The source is an elderly man in good health. The sequencing input was blood. The DNA of the CDR3 is TGTGCCAGCACTCCGGATGGCAATCAGCCCCAGCATTTT. Amino acid sequence: CASTPDGNQPQHF.